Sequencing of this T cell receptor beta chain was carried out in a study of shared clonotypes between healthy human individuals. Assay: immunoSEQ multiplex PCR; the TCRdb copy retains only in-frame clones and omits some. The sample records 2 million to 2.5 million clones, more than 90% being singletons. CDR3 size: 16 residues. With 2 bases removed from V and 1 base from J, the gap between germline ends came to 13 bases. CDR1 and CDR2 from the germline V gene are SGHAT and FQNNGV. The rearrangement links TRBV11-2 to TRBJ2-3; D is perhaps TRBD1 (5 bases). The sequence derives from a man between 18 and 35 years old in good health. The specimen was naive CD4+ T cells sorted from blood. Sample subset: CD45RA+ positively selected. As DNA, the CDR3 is TGTGCCAGCAGCTTATACAGGACGCCTCGCACAGATACGCAGTATTTT. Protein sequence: CASSLYRTPRTDTQYF.